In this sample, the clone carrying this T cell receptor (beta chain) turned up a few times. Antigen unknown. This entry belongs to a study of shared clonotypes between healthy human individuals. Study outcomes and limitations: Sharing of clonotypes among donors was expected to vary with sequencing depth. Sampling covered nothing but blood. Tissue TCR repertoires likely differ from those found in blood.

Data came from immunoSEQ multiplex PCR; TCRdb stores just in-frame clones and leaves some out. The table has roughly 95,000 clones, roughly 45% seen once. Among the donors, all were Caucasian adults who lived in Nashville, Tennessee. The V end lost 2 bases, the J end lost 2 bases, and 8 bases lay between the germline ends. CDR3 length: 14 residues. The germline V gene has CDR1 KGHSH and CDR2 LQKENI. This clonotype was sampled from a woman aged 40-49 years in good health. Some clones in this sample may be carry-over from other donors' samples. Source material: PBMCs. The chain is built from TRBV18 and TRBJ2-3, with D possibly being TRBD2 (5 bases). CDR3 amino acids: CASSPTSDTDTQYF. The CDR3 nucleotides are TGTGCCAGCTCACCAACTAGTGACACAGATACGCAGTATTTT.